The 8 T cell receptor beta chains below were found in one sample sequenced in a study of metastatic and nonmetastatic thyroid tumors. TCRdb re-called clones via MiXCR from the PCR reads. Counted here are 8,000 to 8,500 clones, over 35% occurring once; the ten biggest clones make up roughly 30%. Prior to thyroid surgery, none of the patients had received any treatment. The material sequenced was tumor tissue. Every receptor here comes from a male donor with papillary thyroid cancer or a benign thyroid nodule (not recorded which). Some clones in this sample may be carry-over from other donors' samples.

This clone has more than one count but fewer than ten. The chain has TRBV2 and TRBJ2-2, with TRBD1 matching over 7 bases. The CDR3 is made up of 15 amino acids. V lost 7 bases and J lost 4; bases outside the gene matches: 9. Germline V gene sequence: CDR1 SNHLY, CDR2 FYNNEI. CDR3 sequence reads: CASNPTDRVTGELFF. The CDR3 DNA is TGTGCCAGCAATCCTACCGACAGGGTCACCGGGGAGCTGTTTTTT.

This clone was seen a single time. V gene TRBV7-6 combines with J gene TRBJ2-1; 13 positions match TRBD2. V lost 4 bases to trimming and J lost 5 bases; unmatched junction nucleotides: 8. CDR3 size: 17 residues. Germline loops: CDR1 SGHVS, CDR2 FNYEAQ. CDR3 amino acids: CASSSRRTSGGHNEQFF. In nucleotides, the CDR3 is TGTGCCAGCAGCTCCCGTCGGACTAGCGGGGGACACAATGAGCAGTTCTTC. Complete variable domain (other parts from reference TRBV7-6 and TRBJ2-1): GAGVSQSPRYKVTKRGQDVALRCDPISGHVSLYWYRQALGQGPEFLTYFNYEAQQDKSGLPNDRFSAERPEGSISTLTIQRTEQRDSAMYRCASSSRRTSGGHNEQFFGPGTRLTVL.

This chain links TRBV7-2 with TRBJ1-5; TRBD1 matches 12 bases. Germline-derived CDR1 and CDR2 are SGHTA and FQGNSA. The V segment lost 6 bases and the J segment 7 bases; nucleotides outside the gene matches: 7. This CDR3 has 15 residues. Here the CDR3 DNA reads TGTGCCAGCAGTTGGGACAGGGGGCCGGGGCAGCCCCAGCATTTT. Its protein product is CASSWDRGPGQPQHF.

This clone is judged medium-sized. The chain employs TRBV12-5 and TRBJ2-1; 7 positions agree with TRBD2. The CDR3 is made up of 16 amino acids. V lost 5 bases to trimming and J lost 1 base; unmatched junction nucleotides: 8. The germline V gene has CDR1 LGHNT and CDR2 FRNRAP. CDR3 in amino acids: CASGPGAGVSYNEQFF. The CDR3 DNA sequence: TGTGCTAGTGGTCCCGGGGCGGGGGTTTCCTACAATGAGCAGTTCTTC.

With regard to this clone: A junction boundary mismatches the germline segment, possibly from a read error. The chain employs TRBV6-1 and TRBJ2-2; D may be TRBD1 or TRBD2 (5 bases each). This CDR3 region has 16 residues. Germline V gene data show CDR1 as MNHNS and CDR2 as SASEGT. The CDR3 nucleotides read TGTGCCATCAGTCGGAGTCCCGGGACGGGGACCTGGGAGCTGTTTTTT. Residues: CAISRSPGTGTWELFF.

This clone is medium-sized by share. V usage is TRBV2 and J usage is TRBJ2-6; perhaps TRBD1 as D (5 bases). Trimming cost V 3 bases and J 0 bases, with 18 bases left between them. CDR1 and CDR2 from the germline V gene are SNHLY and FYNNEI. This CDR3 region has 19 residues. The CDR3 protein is CASSDDLRTGSSGANVLTF. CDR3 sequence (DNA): TGTGCCAGCAGTGACGACCTGCGAACAGGATCCTCTGGGGCCAACGTCCTGACTTTC.

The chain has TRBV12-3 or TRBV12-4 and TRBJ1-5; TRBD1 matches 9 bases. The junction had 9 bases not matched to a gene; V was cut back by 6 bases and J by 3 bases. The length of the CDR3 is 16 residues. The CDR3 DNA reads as TGTGCCAGCAGGGCCGGGACAGGGAACTACAATCAGCCCCAGCATTTT. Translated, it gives CASRAGTGNYNQPQHF.

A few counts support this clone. The CDR3 protein is CASSPGVGFDYEQYF. CDR3 coding DNA: TGTGCCAGCAGCCCGGGAGTCGGATTTGACTACGAGCAGTACTTC. The chain is built from TRBV12-3 or TRBV12-4 and TRBJ2-7; a weak D match, TRBD2 (6 bases). The length of the CDR3 is 15 residues. Trimming left V 6 bases short and J 3 bases short, with 18 bases between.